These 23 T cell receptor beta chains originate from one sample sequenced in a study of human T cells and chemical hapten exposure. Total RNA came from unfractionated whole blood. Using its own MiXCR run on the 5' RACE reads, TCRdb lists one record per CDR3 protein. This table holds 65,000 to 90,000 distinct CDR3 sequences, approximately 15% found once. These receptors all stem from a female donor in good health.

The genes are TRBV4-2 and TRBJ1-1; tentative D call: TRBD1 (6 bases). Germline V CDR1 and CDR2: LGHNA, YNFKEQ. The CDR3 loop spans 14 amino acids. Trimming took off 0 bases at V and 10 bases at J, with 15 bases between the two ends. CDR3 sequence (DNA): TGTGCCAGCAGCCAAGATCAACGGGGGGCGTCAGCTTTCTTT. It translates to CASSQDQRGASAFF.

The V and J genes are TRBV6-5 and TRBJ1-2, with D unclear. The V end lost 10 bases, the J end lost 1 base, and 10 bases lay between the germline ends. In germline, CDR1 is MNHEY, CDR2 SVGAGI. The CDR3 has 12 amino acids. The CDR3 region is CAIWAINYGYTF. CDR3 DNA sequence: TGTGCCATCTGGGCCATTAACTATGGCTACACCTTC.

The chain is built from TRBV20-1 and TRBJ2-7; a possible D gene is TRBD2 (6 bases). Germline CDR1 is DFQATT and CDR2 is SNEGSKA (reference sequence). With 0 bases removed from V and 6 bases from J, the gap between germline ends came to 18 bases. This CDR3 is built from 15 residues. The CDR3 reads CSARDWARGGIEQYF. Written as DNA, the CDR3 is TGCAGTGCTAGAGATTGGGCCCGCGGAGGGATCGAGCAGTACTTC.

The V gene is TRBV28, the J gene TRBJ1-5, with D possibly matching TRBD1 (5 bases). CDR3 size: 16 residues. Germline V lookup: CDR1 MDHEN, CDR2 SYDVKM. Between the trimmed V and J ends, which lost 3 bases and 4 bases, there was a span of 16 bases. Here the CDR3 reads CASSFSMTESNQPQHF. CDR3 bases: TGTGCCAGCAGTTTCTCTATGACAGAGTCAAATCAGCCCCAGCATTTT.

This clonotype was counted only a few times. V and J are TRBV20-1 and TRBJ2-3, with 7 nucleotides matching TRBD1. The V gene's germline CDR1 is DFQATT and CDR2 SNEGSKA (reference sequence). This CDR3 is 13 amino acids long. CDR3 nucleotide sequence: TGCAGCGCCGGGACAGCTAGCACAGATACGCAGTATTTT. Its translation is CSAGTASTDTQYF.

This clonotype turned up a few times. The chain couples TRBV20-1 to TRBJ2-3, with D perhaps TRBD1 or TRBD2 (6 bases each). Germline CDR1 DFQATT, CDR2 SNEGSKA (reference sequence). Trimming shortened V by 4 bases and J by 3 bases, and 14 bases separated the two germline ends. The CDR3 is made up of 14 amino acids. CDR3 in DNA: TGCAGTGCTAATTGGGGGGCTGGTACAGATACGCAGTATTTT. Protein sequence: CSANWGAGTDTQYF.

In its sample, this clonotype was seen a few times. The V call is TRBV18, the J call TRBJ1-1; D perhaps matches TRBD1 (6 bases). The CDR3 runs 14 residues. CDR1 and CDR2 (germline): KGHSH, LQKENI. V lost 3 bases and J 1 base, leaving 9 bases between the germline ends. DNA for the CDR3: TGTGCCAGCTCACCCTTAGGGGGGAACACTGAAGCTTTCTTT. Amino acids: CASSPLGGNTEAFF.

The sample holds a few counts of this clonotype. The chain carries TRBV4-3 and TRBJ2-3; the D gene is possibly TRBD1 (7 bases). Trimming left V 4 bases short and J 3 bases short, with 29 bases between. The CDR3 has 20 amino acids. Germline V lookup: CDR1 LGHNA, CDR2 YSLEER. The CDR3 reads CASSRTGDSSGAGGTDTQYF. In DNA form, the CDR3 reads TGCGCCAGCAGCCGTACGGGGGACAGCTCTGGGGCCGGGGGAACAGATACGCAGTATTTT.

This clonotype turned up a few times. The chain carries TRBV5-6 and TRBJ1-4; TRBD1 aligns across 8 bases. V lost 4 bases to trimming and J lost 13 bases; unmatched junction nucleotides: 15. In germline, CDR1 is SGHDT, CDR2 YYEEEE. The CDR3 contains 15 residues. The CDR3 sequence is CASSVLDREGLGLFF. CDR3 sequence (DNA): TGTGCCAGCAGCGTTTTGGACAGGGAAGGTTTAGGACTGTTTTTT.

This chain links TRBV3-1 with TRBJ1-5, with unresolved D. Trimming removed 1 base from V and 5 bases from J, with 6 bases in between. Germline values: CDR1 LGHDT, CDR2 YNNKEL (reference sequence). There are 13 residues in the CDR3. This chain's CDR3 is CASSQGGYQPQHF. CDR3 DNA: TGTGCCAGCAGCCAAGGAGGTTATCAGCCCCAGCATTTT. The variable domain in full, completed from reference TRBV3-1 and TRBJ1-5, reads DTAVSQTPKYLVTQMGNDKSIKCEQNLGHDTMYWYKQDSKKFLKIMFSYNNKELIINETVPNRFSPKSPDKAHLNLHINSLELGDSAVYFCASSQGGYQPQHFGDGTRLSIL.

This clonotype was found a few times. The chain uses TRBV18 and TRBJ2-5; D is possibly TRBD2 (5 bases). Germline CDR1 is KGHSH and CDR2 is LQKENI. CDR3 size: 14 residues. Between the trimmed V and J ends, which lost 0 bases and 4 bases, there was a span of 9 bases. For the CDR3, the DNA is TGTGCCAGCTCACCACCTAGCGACCGAGAGACCCAGTACTTC. This sequence encodes CASSPPSDRETQYF.

The CDR3 DNA follows: TGTGCCAGCAGCTTAACTTCCAGCCCGGTCAATCAGCCCCAGCATTTT. It is translated as CASSLTSSPVNQPQHF. The chain is built from TRBV7-8 and TRBJ1-5; no reliable D call. The CDR3 consists of 16 residues. The germline V gene has CDR1 SGHVS and CDR2 FQNEAQ. The V gene lost 2 bases and the J gene lost 3 bases, with 14 bases spanning the gap.

The V call is TRBV7-6, the J call TRBJ1-5, with unresolved D. CDR3 length equals 14 residues. CDR1 and CDR2 from the germline V gene are SGHVS and FNYEAQ. The ends were cut back, 5 bases at V and 0 bases at J, with 8 bases in the middle. CDR3 coding DNA: TGTGCCAGCAGCGTGGGGTTTAGCAATCAGCCCCAGCATTTT. It encodes CASSVGFSNQPQHF.

This clonotype appeared many times. V and J are TRBV7-2 and TRBJ1-1; no clear D gene. Trimming shortened V by 0 bases and J by 4 bases, and 9 bases separated the two germline ends. The V gene's germline CDR1 is SGHTA and CDR2 FQGNSA. This CDR3 has 14 residues. The CDR3 is CASSLAARTTEAFF. The CDR3, as DNA: TGTGCCAGCAGCTTAGCGGCCAGAACCACTGAAGCTTTCTTT.

This chain joins TRBV12-3 or TRBV12-4 and TRBJ2-1, with TRBD2 matching over 10 bases. This CDR3 region has 15 residues. V was clipped by 7 bases and J by 9 bases; unmatched bases: 12. The CDR3 reads CASTLTGLASSEQFF. The CDR3 DNA is TGTGCCAGCACTCTCACGGGACTAGCGTCCAGTGAGCAGTTCTTC.

This rearrangement joins TRBV20-1 to TRBJ1-1; D remains unclear. The CDR3 covers 13 residues. Germline CDR1 and CDR2: DFQATT and SNEGSKA (reference sequence). V was clipped by 6 bases and J by 0 bases, with 11 bases between them. In DNA, the CDR3 is TGCAGTGCCCCCCTCGTCTTGAACACTGAAGCTTTCTTT. Translation gives CSAPLVLNTEAFF.

This chain connects TRBV5-1 to TRBJ1-1; the D gene is possibly TRBD1 (5 bases). The V gene lost 0 bases and the J gene lost 4 bases, with 13 bases spanning the gap. The CDR3 is 15 residues long. Germline V gives CDR1 SGHRS, CDR2 YFSETQ. CDR3: CASSLAWGGSTEAFF. The CDR3 DNA follows: TGCGCCAGCAGCTTGGCCTGGGGGGGGTCCACTGAAGCTTTCTTT.

The chain recombines TRBV5-1 with TRBJ2-5; D unclear. This CDR3 has 14 amino acids. With 4 bases removed from V and 2 bases from J, the gap between germline ends came to 12 bases. Germline values: CDR1 SGHRS, CDR2 YFSETQ. CDR3 residues: CASSPTGQQETQYF. The CDR3 nucleotides are TGCGCCAGCAGCCCCACCGGGCAACAAGAGACCCAGTACTTC. The full variable domain, its missing parts supplied by reference TRBV5-1 and TRBJ2-5, is KAGVTQTPRYLIKTRGQQVTLSCSPISGHRSVSWYQQTPGQGLQFLFEYFSETQRNKGNFPGRFSGRQFSNSRSEMNVSTLELGDSALYLCASSPTGQQETQYFGPGTRLLVL.

This clonotype was observed a few times. CDR3 loop: CASSYTGAANSPLHF. CDR3 DNA: TGTGCCAGCAGTTATACCGGGGCGGCGAATTCACCCCTCCACTTT. The chain employs TRBV6-2 or TRBV6-3 and TRBJ1-6; D perhaps matches TRBD1 (5 bases). In germline, CDR1 is MNHEY, CDR2 SVGEGT. The V gene lost 3 bases and the J gene lost 7 bases, with 13 bases spanning the gap. The CDR3 sequence is 15 residues long.

This clonotype was counted between two and nine times. The chain links TRBV6-5 to TRBJ2-5, with 12 nucleotides matching TRBD2. Germline CDR1 reads MNHEY; CDR2 reads SVGAGI. This CDR3 region has 17 residues. V gave up 1 base and J gave up 5 bases; unmatched junction bases: 8. CDR3 residues: CASSYYLAGGPEETQYF. In nucleotides, the CDR3 is TGTGCCAGCAGTTACTATCTAGCGGGAGGGCCTGAGGAGACCCAGTACTTC.

J is TRBJ2-6 and V is TRBV18; 9 nucleotides agree with TRBD1. Germline V gene data show CDR1 as KGHSH and CDR2 as LQKENI. This CDR3 is 17 amino acids long. Trimming at V came to 3 bases and at J to 0 bases, leaving 3 bases not matched to a gene. CDR3 sequence: CASSPGTGTSGANVLTF. The DNA for the CDR3 is TGTGCCAGCTCACCCGGGACAGGGACCTCTGGGGCCAACGTCCTGACTTTC.

This clonotype was seen only a few times. The rearrangement links TRBV20-1 to TRBJ1-4, with a tentative D call TRBD1 (5 bases). CDR3 size: 13 residues. Germline assignment: CDR1 DFQATT and CDR2 SNEGSKA (reference sequence). Deletions cut 3 bases from V and 5 bases from J, with 10 bases between. The CDR3 spells CSASRQSNEKLFF. The CDR3 DNA follows: TGCAGTGCTAGCCGACAGTCGAATGAAAAACTGTTTTTT.

This clonotype was picked up a small number of times. The genes are TRBV28 and TRBJ2-7; weak D call: TRBD1 (5 bases). The germline V gene has CDR1 MDHEN and CDR2 SYDVKM. The CDR3 length is 15 residues. The V gene lost 7 bases and the J gene lost 3 bases, with 19 bases spanning the gap. CDR3: CASTPDPDRNYEQYF. CDR3 coding DNA: TGTGCCAGCACACCGGACCCCGACAGAAACTACGAGCAGTACTTC.